A selection of T cell receptor beta chains follows, all from one sample in a study of neurological immune-mediated disorders. A single record per CDR3 protein comes from TCRdb applying MiXCR to the 5' RACE reads. The repertoire holds 81,000 or so distinct CDR3 sequences, with about 5.5% as singletons. Sequences were obtained from PBMCs. Receptors were obtained from a woman aged 30 to 39 with multiple sclerosis. The CDR3 runs from the conserved cysteine through the conserved F or W. Fields, in order: J gene, clone size, D gene, V gene, CDR3 DNA, CDR3 protein. D genes are given only for firm matches. The listing skips clone size in some rows; elsewhere it reads once, few, many or a size class.

TRBJ2-3 few . TRBV20-1 TGCAGTGCTGATGCGACAGGTACAGATACGCAGTATTTT CSADATGTDTQYF
TRBJ1-5 . TRBD1 TRBV2 TGTGCCAGCAGCAGGGACACAGGGGGTAATCAGCCCCAGCATTTT CASSRDTGGNQPQHF
TRBJ2-3 many . TRBV7-7 TGTGCCAGCAGCTTAGAAGGCGAGACAGATACGCAGTATTTT CASSLEGETDTQYF
TRBJ1-1 many . TRBV20-1 TGCAGTGCGGGGCGTAGGGCCTTCACTGAAGCTTTCTTT CSAGRRAFTEAFF
TRBJ2-3 many TRBD2 TRBV5-6 TGTGCCAGCAGCTCCTACGGAGTAGCGGGAGTCTCAGATACGCAGTATTTT CASSSYGVAGVSDTQYF
TRBJ2-3 many . TRBV5-1 TGCGCCAGCAGCTTGGAGGGGGGAAACACAGATACGCAGTATTTT CASSLEGGNTDTQYF
TRBJ2-3 few . TRBV10-3 TGTGCCATCAGGGTCGAAACAGATACGCAGTATTTT CAIRVETDTQYF
TRBJ2-1 many . TRBV20-1 TGCAGTGCTAGAGATCCAGCTTCAGGGGATGAGCAGTTCTTC CSARDPASGDEQFF
TRBJ2-5 few . TRBV7-2 TGTGCCAGCAGCCTCGTGGAGACCCAGTACTTC CASSLVETQYF
TRBJ2-3 many . TRBV20-1 TGCAGTGCTAGGAGACAGCCCCGAAGCACAGATACGCAGTATTTT CSARRQPRSTDTQYF
TRBJ1-2 . . TRBV20-1 TGCAGTGCTCGAGACCCCTTAGGAGGGGGAAGTATTAATGGCTACACCTTC CSARDPLGGGSINGYTF
TRBJ1-2 many . TRBV5-1 TGCGCCAGCAGCTTGCGCAGGGTAAAGGGACCGAACTATGGCTACACCTTC CASSLRRVKGPNYGYTF
TRBJ2-6 few . TRBV4-2 TGTGCCAGCAGCCCACACGGGGACGCCGAATCTGGGGCCAACGTCCTGACTTTC CASSPHGDAESGANVLTF
TRBJ2-7 many . TRBV20-1 TGCAGTGCTAGAGATCGCCCCACGGGCTACGAGCAGTACTTC CSARDRPTGYEQYF
TRBJ1-1 . . TRBV12-3/TRBV12-4 TGTGCCAGCAGTCTCGGACAGCGGAACACTGAAGCTTTCTTT CASSLGQRNTEAFF
TRBJ2-5 many . TRBV6-1 TGTGCCAGCAGAGGGTTAATGAGTCCTCAAGAGACCCAGTACTTC CASRGLMSPQETQYF
TRBJ2-1 . TRBD2 TRBV4-1 TGCGCCAGCAGCCAAGAGGGGACTAGCGGGGGTAATGAGCAGTTCTTC CASSQEGTSGGNEQFF
TRBJ2-2 many . TRBV3-1 TGTGCCAGCAGCTCACTGTCGGCTAGCCACACCGGGGAGCTGTTTTTT CASSSLSASHTGELFF